The 14 T cell receptor beta chains below come from one sample, sequenced in a study of blood T cell repertoires in COVID-19. Sequencing was performed with immunoSEQ multiplex PCR; in TCRdb, only in-frame clones are kept and a portion is missing. This table has 300,000 to 400,000 clones, approximately 90% appearing once. Sequenced sample: peripheral blood. The receptor set was obtained from a woman in her 30s with COVID-19, enrolled during active disease.

The V gene is TRBV9, the J gene TRBJ2-7, with D perhaps TRBD2 (6 bases). Germline V gives CDR1 SGDLS, CDR2 YYNGEE. V lost 7 bases and J 4 bases, leaving 15 bases between the germline ends. The CDR3 is 13 amino acids. CDR3 DNA sequence: TGTGCCAGCGGCTCGGGGGTTGGATACGAGCAGTACTTC. Translating gives CASGSGVGYEQYF.

The chain carries TRBV6-5 and TRBJ1-5, with no clear D. V was clipped by 7 bases and J by 11 bases, with 24 bases between them. From germline, CDR1 is MNHEY and CDR2 SVGAGI. The CDR3 contains 15 residues. The CDR3 reads CASTPGPAGQITQHF. CDR3 DNA sequence: TGTGCCAGCACTCCGGGTCCAGCGGGCCAAATCACCCAGCATTTT.

V and J are TRBV4-3 and TRBJ1-2; 8 positions match TRBD1. Germline CDR1 and CDR2: LGHNA and YSLEER. The CDR3 has 13 residues. The junction had 6 bases not matched to a gene; V was cut back by 4 bases and J by 8 bases. CDR3 protein: CASSPDRGGGYTF. The DNA for the CDR3 is TGCGCCAGCAGCCCCGACAGGGGAGGAGGCTACACCTTC.

This clone was seen a few times. J is TRBJ2-1 and V is TRBV29-1, with D perhaps TRBD1 (5 bases). The CDR3 consists of 11 residues. Trimming pared 7 bases from V and 10 bases from J, leaving 14 bases between. The V gene's germline CDR1 is SQVTM and CDR2 ANQGSEA. Here the CDR3 DNA reads TGCAGCGCAACAAGGGGTGGCGAGCAGTTCTTC. The encoded protein is CSATRGGEQFF.

This rearrangement joins TRBV4-3 to TRBJ2-2; 8 bases are a match to TRBD2. J gave up 7 bases and V 4 bases, and 8 bases lay outside the gene matches. The CDR3 length is 15 residues. CDR1 is LGHNA and CDR2 is YSLEER in the germline V gene. This chain's CDR3 is CASSLTGGAGGELFF. As DNA, the CDR3 is TGCGCCAGCAGCCTGACCGGGGGGGCCGGCGGGGAGCTGTTTTTT.

J is TRBJ2-7 and V is TRBV19; D ambiguous. The CDR3 extends over 12 amino acids. The V end was cut by 5 bases, the J end by 7 bases, with 12 bases between. CDR1 is LNHDA, CDR2 SQIVND, per germline (reference sequence). The CDR3 reads CASSVGPSEQYF. DNA for the CDR3: TGTGCCAGTAGTGTAGGGCCTTCGGAGCAGTACTTC.

The V gene is TRBV7-9, the J gene TRBJ1-2; 7 positions agree with TRBD1. This CDR3 contains 17 residues. V was pared by 4 bases and J by 2 bases, with 13 bases of the junction left unmatched. The V gene's germline CDR1 is SEHNR and CDR2 FQNEAQ (reference sequence). CDR3: CASSSTVRAGGNYGYTF. In nucleotides, the CDR3 is TGTGCCAGCAGCTCTACGGTTCGGGCAGGGGGAAACTATGGCTACACCTTC. Variable domain in full (rest from reference TRBV7-9 and TRBJ1-2): DTGVSQNPRHKITKRGQNVTFRCDPISEHNRLYWYRQTLGQGPEFLTYFQNEAQLEKSRLLSDRFSAERPKGSFSTLEIQRTEQGDSAMYLCASSSTVRAGGNYGYTFGSGTRLTVV.

This sequence joins TRBV6-6 and TRBJ2-2; the D is unclear. Trimming removed 5 bases at V and 0 bases at J, with 13 bases between. CDR1 is MNHNY and CDR2 is SVGAGI in the germline V gene (reference sequence). The CDR3 length is 16 residues. The CDR3 sequence is CASSPWQTANTGELFF. The DNA of the CDR3 is TGTGCCAGCAGTCCCTGGCAGACTGCGAACACCGGGGAGCTGTTTTTT.

This chain connects TRBV29-1 to TRBJ1-1, with unresolved D. Germline-derived CDR1 and CDR2 are SQVTM and ANQGSEA. CDR3 size: 12 residues. Trimming pared 6 bases from V and 1 base from J, leaving 9 bases between. The CDR3 DNA reads as TGCAGCGTCGTTTGGGCGAACACTGAAGCTTTCTTT. Translated, it gives CSVVWANTEAFF.

This chain joins TRBV19 and TRBJ1-5; no clear D. The CDR3 length is 16 residues. Germline V gene lookup returns CDR1 LNHDA and CDR2 SQIVND (reference sequence). V was shortened by 1 base and J by 1 base, with 11 bases between the two germline ends. The CDR3 loop reads CASSIGPSGSNQPQHF. The DNA for the CDR3 is TGTGCCAGTAGTATAGGGCCCTCAGGCAGCAATCAGCCCCAGCATTTT.

Concerning this clone itself: Here the CDR3 omits its conserved ending phenylalanine or tryptophan, so a read error is the likely source. The DNA is omitted, as the CDR3 cannot be located on it reliably, and the CDR3 follows TCRdb's listing. This sequence joins TRBV2 and TRBJ1-1. The CDR3 has 15 residues if both end residues are counted. CDR1 and CDR2 from the germline V gene are SNHLY and FYNNEI. The CDR3 protein is CATTPYEPTISGLNS.

The chain combines TRBV25-1 with TRBJ1-2; D remains unclear. Germline loops: CDR1 MGHDK, CDR2 SYGVNS. V lost 2 bases to trimming and J lost 6 bases, with 19 bases between them. This CDR3 comprises 16 residues. The CDR3 DNA reads as TGTGCCAGCAGTGAAGGCTGGCAGTCCCGGGATCATGGCTACACCTTC. Its protein is CASSEGWQSRDHGYTF.

The V gene is TRBV19, the J gene TRBJ1-2, with 9 bases aligning to TRBD1. J was trimmed by 7 bases and V by 4 bases; bases with no gene match: 4. CDR3 size: 13 residues. Germline CDR1 is LNHDA and CDR2 is SQIVND (reference sequence). Here the CDR3 DNA reads TGTGCCAGTAGTAGGGACAGGGCTATTGGCTACACCTTC. This codes for CASSRDRAIGYTF.

This chain uses TRBV5-1 with TRBJ2-1, with 9 bases identical to TRBD1. The CDR3 covers 15 residues. The germline gives CDR1 SGHRS, CDR2 YFSETQ. V shed 0 bases and J 6 bases; nucleotides not matched to a gene: 4. The CDR3 here is CASSLVTGGPNEQFF. CDR3 nucleotide sequence: TGCGCCAGCAGCTTGGTAACAGGGGGCCCCAATGAGCAGTTCTTC.